This T cell receptor beta chain was sequenced for a study of graft-versus-host responses after intestinal transplantation. The method was immunoSEQ multiplex PCR; TCRdb's version includes in-frame clones alone and lacks a portion of them. The repertoire consists of roughly 77,000 clones, with 70% to 90% occurring once and the leading ten covering nearly 2.5%. The CDR3 runs 18 residues. V was pared by 4 bases and J by 3 bases, with 22 bases between. Germline CDR1 is SNHLY and CDR2 is FYNNEI. Worth noting for this clone: Its antigen is undetermined.

The source of this sequence is a human donor who received an intestinal transplant. This material consisted of unstimulated CD8+ T cells sorted from spleen or lymph node cells, taken before intestinal transplant. The chain joins TRBV2 to TRBJ1-5; a weak D match, TRBD1 (6 bases). CDR3 amino acids: CASSVNKAGRGTNQPQHF. In DNA, the CDR3 is TGTGCCAGCAGTGTGAATAAGGCAGGGAGGGGGACCAATCAGCCCCAGCATTTT.